A selection of T cell receptor beta chains follows, all from one sample in a study of blood T cells in healthy people across ages. A single record per CDR3 protein comes from TCRdb applying MiXCR to the 5' RACE reads. Among over 1,500,000 distinct CDR3 sequences listed, just under 50% were seen once. The sequencing input was blood. All receptors come from a woman aged 35 to 49 in good health. Each CDR3 is given with its conserved first and last residue. Each record gives: J gene, clone size, D gene, V gene, CDR3 protein, CDR3 DNA. The D gene is left open where the match is weak. Clone size is not always given. Where it is, it says once, few, many or a class for expanded clones.

TRBJ2-3 | - | - | TRBV6-2/TRBV6-3 | CASRLWGADTQYF | TGTGCCAGCAGGCTGTGGGGAGCAGATACGCAGTATTTT
TRBJ1-6 | - | - | TRBV7-9 | CASSFESRGSTRSYNSPLHF | TGTGCCAGCAGCTTTGAATCCAGAGGGAGTACTCGGTCCTATAATTCACCCCTCCACTTT
TRBJ2-5 | few | TRBD2 | TRBV7-6 | CASSATGLAVGETQYF | TGTGCCAGCAGCGCGACGGGACTAGCGGTGGGAGAGACCCAGTACTTC
TRBJ2-3 | few | TRBD2 | TRBV7-6 | CASSPKRGRPSTDTQYF | TGTGCCAGCAGTCCAAAGCGGGGGCGCCCAAGCACAGATACGCAGTATTTT
TRBJ2-1 | - | TRBD2 | TRBV15 | CATSKELAAKYNEQFF | TGTGCCACCAGCAAAGAACTAGCGGCGAAGTACAATGAGCAGTTCTTC
TRBJ2-7 | few | TRBD1 | TRBV29-1 | CSVADRGYEQYF | TGCAGCGTGGCGGACAGGGGCTACGAGCAGTACTTC
TRBJ2-7 | - | - | TRBV5-1 | CASQPDTSEQYF | TGCGCCAGCCAGCCGGACACCTCCGAGCAGTACTTC
TRBJ2-5 | few | - | TRBV2 | CASSELLVSQETQYF | TGTGCCAGCAGTGAATTATTGGTCTCCCAAGAGACCCAGTACTTC
TRBJ1-2 | few | TRBD1 | TRBV5-1 | CASSLDGTGNYGYTF | TGCGCCAGCAGCTTGGATGGGACAGGGAACTATGGCTACACCTTC
TRBJ2-5 | - | TRBD1 | TRBV10-3 | CATGGTGGSEETQYF | TGTGCCACCGGGGGTACAGGGGGATCGGAAGAGACCCAGTACTTC
TRBJ1-1 | - | - | TRBV6-6 | CASSYKGPDTEAFF | TGTGCCAGCAGTTACAAAGGACCTGACACTGAAGCTTTCTTT
TRBJ2-4 | few | - | TRBV6-5 | CASSYSLEGPHIQYF | TGTGCCAGCAGTTACTCCCTGGAAGGCCCCCACATTCAGTACTTC